This passage covers 22 T cell receptor beta chains from one sample sequenced in a study of T cells generated in artificial thymic organoids. Separate semi-nested PCRs amplified TCRalpha and TCRbeta libraries using constant-region reverse primers in TRAC or TRBC. TCRdb reprocessed the 5' RACE reads via MiXCR and lists one record per CDR3 protein. The data hold fewer than 9,000 distinct CDR3 sequences, with about 18% observed a single time. Sequenced: naive CD8+ T cells from the thymus. Subset given: CD3+TCRalphabeta+CD8SP T cells; for blood, CD45RO-CCR7+ naive CD8+ T cells. The receptors were sampled from a human donor who gave cord blood stem cells for thymic organoid culture, a cardiac surgery patient who gave postnatal thymus, or a blood donor (not recorded which).

This clonotype counts as medium-sized. This chain joins TRBV20-1 and TRBJ1-5, with a possible D match to TRBD1 (5 bases). Trimming took off 1 base at V and 4 bases at J, with 17 bases between the two ends. From germline, CDR1 is DFQATT and CDR2 SNEGSKA (reference sequence). CDR3 length: 16 amino acids. This CDR3 reads CSARVFKEGLNQPQHF. CDR3 DNA sequence: TGCAGTGCTAGAGTTTTTAAAGAGGGGCTTAATCAGCCCCAGCATTTT.

The genes are TRBV28 and TRBJ1-6, with D possibly TRBD1 on 5 matching bases. The CDR3 consists of 15 residues. The V end was cut by 8 bases, the J end by 0 bases, with 11 bases between. The V gene's germline CDR1 is MDHEN and CDR2 SYDVKM. CDR3 nucleotides: TGTGCCAGCGGCGAGGGGTTCTCCTATAATTCACCCCTCCACTTT. This sequence encodes CASGEGFSYNSPLHF.

This clonotype is classed as medium-sized. This chain joins TRBV4-1 and TRBJ1-2, with 8 bases identical to TRBD1. Germline CDR1 MGHRA, CDR2 YSYEKL. CDR3 length: 14 residues. Trimming cost V 2 bases and J 4 bases; bases outside gene matches: 3. The CDR3 here is CASSQLQGAYGYTF. The CDR3 DNA sequence: TGCGCCAGCAGCCAACTCCAGGGGGCCTATGGCTACACCTTC.

This clonotype is categorized as medium-sized (0.01 to 0.1%). The chain combines TRBV27 with TRBJ2-3, with 10 bases that match TRBD2. CDR3 size: 16 residues. Germline V CDR1 and CDR2: MNHEY, SMNVEV (reference sequence). V was clipped by 2 bases and J by 6 bases; unmatched bases: 8. In DNA, the CDR3 is TGTGCCAGCAGTTTAGTACTAGCGGGGATAGGGGATACGCAGTATTTT. Translation: CASSLVLAGIGDTQYF.

This clonotype is medium-sized. This chain connects TRBV4-2 to TRBJ2-3; possibly TRBD1 for D (6 bases). This CDR3 comprises 20 residues. From germline, CDR1 is LGHNA and CDR2 YNFKEQ. V lost 0 bases, J lost 0 bases, and 22 bases lay in between. The CDR3 region has the DNA TGTGCCAGCAGCCAAGATTCCTTCCTACTAGGGGGACCTAGCACAGATACGCAGTATTTT. As protein: CASSQDSFLLGGPSTDTQYF.

The chain recombines TRBV12-3 or TRBV12-4 with TRBJ2-2, with D possibly matching TRBD2 (5 bases). V was trimmed by 3 bases and J by 0 bases, leaving 11 bases between them. The CDR3 loop spans 16 amino acids. Here the CDR3 DNA reads TGTGCCAGCAGTTTCCCGGCTAGCCCGAACACCGGGGAGCTGTTTTTT. This translates into CASSFPASPNTGELFF.

This clonotype was recorded many times. The chain recombines TRBV7-2 with TRBJ1-3; D is uncertain. The CDR3 totals 16 residues. Germline lookup yields CDR1 SGHTA and CDR2 FQGNSA. Trimming took off 1 base at V and 4 bases at J, with 14 bases between the two ends. In DNA form, the CDR3 reads TGTGCCAGCAGCTTAGACCCCGGTTATAGGGGAAACACCATATATTTT. Protein product: CASSLDPGYRGNTIYF. Full variable domain (missing parts from reference TRBV7-2 and TRBJ1-3): GAGVSQSPSNKVTEKGKDVELRCDPISGHTALYWYRQSLGQGLEFLIYFQGNSAPDKSGLPSDRFSAERTGGSVSTLTIQRTQQEDSAVYLCASSLDPGYRGNTIYFGEGSWLTVV.

CDR3 sequence reads: CASSEAHREQFF. CDR3 coding DNA: TGTGCCAGCAGTGAAGCCCACCGTGAGCAGTTCTTC. The chain links TRBV2 to TRBJ2-1; no reliable D call. Germline V gene data show CDR1 as SNHLY and CDR2 as FYNNEI. The CDR3 loop spans 12 amino acids. Trimming removed 0 bases from V and 9 bases from J, with 6 bases in between. Full variable domain (rest looked up from reference TRBV2 and TRBJ2-1): EPEVTQTPSHQVTQMGQEVILRCVPISNHLYFYWYRQILGQKVEFLVSFYNNEISEKSEIFDDQFSVERPDGSNFTLKIRSTKLEDSAMYFCASSEAHREQFFGPGTRLTVL.

This clonotype qualifies as medium-sized. The chain employs TRBV10-3 and TRBJ2-7; 8 nucleotides match TRBD1. CDR1 and CDR2 (germline): ENHRY, SYGVKD. The CDR3 consists of 18 residues. V lost 0 bases, J lost 4 bases, and 14 bases stayed unmatched. The CDR3 DNA is TGTGCCATCAGTGAGTCCGGACAGGGACTCGGAAGTTTGTACGAGCAGTACTTC. This translates into CAISESGQGLGSLYEQYF.

A few counts support this clonotype. A much larger clone is a single base away; this may be a read error. The chain employs TRBV5-5 and TRBJ2-1; D possibly uses TRBD1 or TRBD2 (5 bases each). Germline V CDR1 and CDR2: SGHKS, YYEKEE (reference sequence). The CDR3 is 17 amino acids. The CDR3 loop is CTSSLKPSLGVTYEQFF. The CDR3 coding sequence is TGTACCAGCAGCCTGAAACCTAGCCTGGGGGTAACATATGAGCAGTTCTTC.

The chain is built from TRBV27 and TRBJ1-2, with TRBD1 matching over 9 bases. V gave up 3 bases and J gave up 6 bases; unmatched junction bases: 8. The length of the CDR3 is 15 residues. Germline CDR1 reads MNHEY; CDR2 reads SMNVEV (reference sequence). CDR3 sequence (DNA): TGTGCCAGCAGTTTCACAGGGGGCCAACGGGATGGCTACACCTTC. Translating it yields CASSFTGGQRDGYTF.

This clonotype is medium-sized in the sample. This chain connects TRBV28 to TRBJ1-5; 9 bases are a match to TRBD1. Germline V CDR1 and CDR2: MDHEN, SYDVKM. Trimming at V came to 2 bases and at J to 6 bases, leaving 8 bases not matched to a gene. This CDR3 has 16 amino acids. CDR3 DNA sequence: TGTGCCAGCAGTTTAATTCCGGGACAGGGATTTCAGCCCCAGCATTTT. Protein: CASSLIPGQGFQPQHF.

This clonotype was seen a few times. The CDR3 nucleotides are TGCGCCAGCAGCTTGAATCCGGGGGCCGAGCAGTACTTC. Protein: CASSLNPGAEQYF. The gene calls are TRBV5-1 and TRBJ2-7; tentatively, D is TRBD1 or TRBD2 (6 bases each). From germline, CDR1 is SGHRS and CDR2 YFSETQ. The CDR3 consists of 13 residues. V lost 1 base, J lost 6 bases, and 11 bases lay in between.

This clonotype is medium-sized. The rearrangement joins TRBV4-2 to TRBJ1-3; 8 nucleotides match TRBD1. The CDR3 totals 15 residues. V was pared by 3 bases and J by 0 bases, with 1 base of the junction left unmatched. Germline V gene lookup returns CDR1 LGHNA and CDR2 YNFKEQ. CDR3 region: CASSHGQGSGNTIYF. The DNA of the CDR3 is TGTGCCAGCAGCCATGGACAGGGCTCTGGAAACACCATATATTTT.

In its sample, this clonotype is medium-sized. The rearrangement joins TRBV7-9 to TRBJ1-2; 10 bases align to TRBD1. The length of the CDR3 is 16 residues. The germline V gene encodes CDR1 SEHNR and CDR2 FQNEAQ (reference sequence). V shed 3 bases, J shed 6 bases, and the junction held 10 bases outside the gene matches. The CDR3 coding sequence is TGTGCCAGCAGCTTCGCCTCGGGGGGACAGGGGAATGGCTACACCTTC. Translating gives CASSFASGGQGNGYTF.

Relative to its sample, this clonotype is medium-sized (0.01 to 0.1%). V and J are TRBV7-3 and TRBJ1-4; 7 bases are shared with TRBD1. In germline, CDR1 is SGHTA, CDR2 FQGTGA. Trimming took 5 bases from V and 7 from J; bases not matched to a gene: 16. CDR3 length: 17 amino acids. The CDR3 DNA follows: TGTGCCAGCAGCCCCACGGGACAGAGGGAGTGGGGTGAAAAACTGTTTTTT. Translation: CASSPTGQREWGEKLFF.

The table lists this clonotype with many counts. The chain has TRBV7-2 and TRBJ1-2; unclear D gene. V was cut by 2 bases and J by 3 bases, with 10 bases left in between. The germline V gene encodes CDR1 SGHTA and CDR2 FQGNSA. CDR3 length: 14 amino acids. CDR3 region: CASSLNPLYYGYTF. The CDR3 DNA is TGTGCCAGCAGCTTAAATCCCTTATACTATGGCTACACCTTC.

This clonotype is labeled as medium-sized. This chain links TRBV28 with TRBJ2-1; TRBD2 aligns across 14 bases. The junction had 8 bases not matched to a gene; V was cut back by 6 bases and J by 1 base. Germline-derived CDR1 and CDR2 are MDHEN and SYDVKM. This CDR3 comprises 18 residues. CDR3 sequence: CASRPGLAGVSSYNEQFF. CDR3 DNA: TGTGCCAGCAGACCGGGACTAGCGGGAGTCTCTTCCTACAATGAGCAGTTCTTC.

By share, this clonotype ranks as medium-sized (0.01 to 0.1%). The genes are TRBV6-5 and TRBJ2-2, with no clear D. The CDR3 contains 13 residues. Germline V lookup: CDR1 MNHEY, CDR2 SVGAGI. Trimming took 2 bases from V and 7 from J, leaving 8 bases between them. CDR3 sequence (DNA): TGTGCCAGCAGTTACGTAAGCAGCGGGGAGCTGTTTTTT. Translating gives CASSYVSSGELFF.

A remark on this clonotype: A much larger clone lies one base from this, so it may be a read error. The chain combines TRBV19 with TRBJ1-1, with D unclear. Germline CDR1 is LNHDA and CDR2 is SQIVND (reference sequence). The CDR3 covers 11 residues. Trimming removed 2 bases at V and 7 bases at J, with 5 bases between. The CDR3: CASSIPGEAFF. As DNA, the CDR3 is TGTGCCAGTAGTATACCGGGTGAAGCTTTCTTT. Using reference TRBV19 and TRBJ1-1 for the parts outside the CDR3, the full variable domain is DGGITQSPKYLFRKEGQNVTLSCEQNLNHDAMYWYRQDPGQGLRLIYYSQIVNDFQKGDIAEGYSVSREKKESFPLTVTSAQKNPTAFYLCASSIPGEAFFGQGTRLTVV.

In this sample, this clonotype is medium-sized. This sequence joins TRBV15 and TRBJ1-5; the match to TRBD1 covers 7 bases. Germline V gene sequence: CDR1 LNHNV, CDR2 YYDKDF (reference sequence). The CDR3 extends over 14 amino acids. V shed 7 bases, J shed 7 bases, and the junction held 10 bases outside the gene matches. CDR3 in DNA: TGTGCCACCATTGGATACAGGGGTCGCCAGCCCCAGCATTTT. Translating gives CATIGYRGRQPQHF.

For this clonotype: This could be a read error, since a much larger clone is one nucleotide away. The chain carries TRBV5-1 and TRBJ1-1, with D possibly matching TRBD1 (6 bases). CDR1 SGHRS and CDR2 YFSETQ come from the germline V gene. The CDR3 has 17 amino acids. The CDR3 loop reads CAGSLPVAGDGNTEAFF. The DNA of the CDR3 is TGCGCCGGCAGCTTGCCGGTCGCAGGGGACGGGAACACTGAAGCTTTCTTT.